Listed here are 19 T cell receptor beta chains from one sample, sequenced in a study of CD8 T cells in Susac syndrome. Reverse transcription of about 0.5 to 1 ug RNA was carried out with random hexamers. Each CDR3 protein is one row after TCRdb ran MiXCR on the immunoSEQ multiplex PCR reads. The repertoire includes under 200,000 distinct CDR3 sequences, 90% to 95% of them detected once, and approximately 0.094% sits in the top ten. The sequencing sample was made of CD4+ T cells from PBMCs. These receptors were taken from a human donor in good health.

This clonotype was seen only once. The chain has TRBV29-1 and TRBJ2-4; 8 bases map to TRBD2. In germline, CDR1 is SQVTM, CDR2 ANQGSEA. Trimming at V came to 6 bases and at J to 8 bases, leaving 9 bases not matched to a gene. The CDR3 consists of 13 residues. The CDR3 here is CSVVHGTSDIQYF. The DNA of the CDR3 is TGCAGCGTGGTACACGGGACTAGTGACATTCAGTACTTC.

This clonotype has a handful of counts. The rearrangement uses TRBV3-1 and TRBJ1-5, with D tentatively TRBD1 (5 bases). This CDR3 contains 13 residues. The germline V gene encodes CDR1 LGHDT and CDR2 YNNKEL (reference sequence). The V and J ends lost 6 bases and 5 bases respectively, with 11 bases between them. The CDR3 is CASSPGRDQPQHF. In DNA form, the CDR3 reads TGTGCCAGCAGTCCAGGGAGGGATCAGCCCCAGCATTTT.

V gene TRBV2 combines with J gene TRBJ1-5, with D maybe TRBD1 (5 bases). Trimming shortened V by 8 bases and J by 6 bases, and 20 bases separated the two germline ends. CDR1 and CDR2 (germline): SNHLY, FYNNEI. The CDR3 is 15 amino acids. CDR3 coding DNA: TGTGCCAGCGCGAGGGCGGGGGGTCGGATTCAGCCCCAGCATTTT. It specifies CASARAGGRIQPQHF.

V is TRBV29-1 and J is TRBJ1-2, with D possibly TRBD1 on 6 matching bases. This CDR3 contains 11 residues. Deletions cut 7 bases from V and 4 bases from J, with 10 bases between. CDR1 is SQVTM and CDR2 is ANQGSEA in the germline V gene. CDR3 DNA sequence: TGCAGCGCCGGACAGTCCTATGGCTACACCTTC. Its translation is CSAGQSYGYTF.

This clonotype is a singleton in its sample. The chain carries TRBV20-1 and TRBJ2-7, with a possible D match to TRBD2 (6 bases). The germline V and J ends were trimmed by 3 bases and 3 bases, with 12 bases remaining between them. CDR1 is DFQATT, CDR2 SNEGSKA, per germline (reference sequence). The CDR3 consists of 13 residues. The CDR3 sequence: CSAREGGHYEQYF. The DNA of the CDR3 is TGCAGTGCTAGGGAGGGTGGGCACTACGAGCAGTACTTC.

The genes are TRBV20-1 and TRBJ2-7; 8 positions agree with TRBD1. V dropped 5 bases and J dropped 2; count of bases not matched to a gene: 2. The CDR3 is 12 amino acids. The germline V gene has CDR1 DFQATT and CDR2 SNEGSKA (reference sequence). The CDR3 loop is CSAGQGPYEQYV. CDR3 sequence (DNA): TGCAGTGCTGGACAGGGCCCCTACGAGCAGTACGTC.

V is TRBV29-1 and J is TRBJ1-5, with D possibly being TRBD1 (6 bases). Trimming removed 4 bases from V and 3 bases from J, with 10 bases in between. The V gene's germline CDR1 is SQVTM and CDR2 ANQGSEA. CDR3 length: 13 residues. Written as DNA, the CDR3 is TGCAGCGTTGGGACAGATTACAATCAGCCCCAGCATTTT. It yields the protein CSVGTDYNQPQHF.

The chain uses TRBV29-1 and TRBJ2-1, with a possible D match to TRBD2 (5 bases). V dropped 4 bases and J dropped 3 bases, with 7 bases sitting between them. The CDR3 is made up of 12 amino acids. Germline V CDR1 and CDR2: SQVTM, ANQGSEA. CDR3 protein: CSVVGLYNEQFF. The CDR3 region has the DNA TGCAGCGTTGTCGGACTCTACAATGAGCAGTTCTTC.

The chain has TRBV12-3 or TRBV12-4 and TRBJ2-6; 7 nucleotides line up with TRBD1. The CDR3 is 17 residues long. V lost 5 bases, J lost 0 bases, and 7 bases stayed unmatched. The CDR3 sequence: CASSTGVIPSGANVLTF. Written as DNA, the CDR3 is TGTGCCAGCAGTACAGGGGTGATTCCCTCTGGGGCCAACGTCCTGACTTTC.

This rearrangement joins TRBV7-3 to TRBJ2-1; 8 bases agree with TRBD2. J was trimmed by 9 bases and V by 1 base; bases with no gene match: 8. This CDR3 has 15 residues. CDR1 SGHTA and CDR2 FQGTGA come from the germline V gene. CDR3: CASSLKTGGPIEQFF. CDR3 in DNA: TGTGCCAGCAGCTTAAAGACGGGAGGGCCGATTGAGCAGTTCTTC.

The J gene is TRBJ2-3, the V gene TRBV20-1, with a possible D match to TRBD2 (5 bases). V was trimmed by 4 bases and J by 3 bases, leaving 14 bases between them. Germline assignment: CDR1 DFQATT and CDR2 SNEGSKA (reference sequence). The CDR3 totals 14 residues. The DNA of the CDR3 is TGCAGTGCTATCGGATCTAGCATGACAGATACGCAGTATTTT. Amino acid sequence: CSAIGSSMTDTQYF.

The gene calls are TRBV25-1 and TRBJ1-2, with 8 bases aligning to TRBD1. CDR1 is MGHDK and CDR2 is SYGVNS in the germline V gene. V shed 1 base, J shed 8 bases, and the junction held 9 bases outside the gene matches. The CDR3 totals 15 residues. The CDR3 region is CASSEWGTGRGGYTF. The CDR3 DNA sequence: TGTGCCAGCAGTGAATGGGGGACAGGTAGAGGGGGCTACACCTTC.

The chain couples TRBV7-2 to TRBJ1-2; D is undetermined. CDR3 size: 12 residues. The V end lost 3 bases, the J end lost 7 bases, and 9 bases lay between the germline ends. Germline CDR1 is SGHTA and CDR2 is FQGNSA. The CDR3 sequence is CASSFPLGGYTF. CDR3 in DNA: TGTGCCAGCAGCTTCCCCCTCGGTGGCTACACCTTC.

The rearrangement uses TRBV5-1 and TRBJ2-5, with TRBD2 matching over 7 bases. CDR1 is SGHRS and CDR2 is YFSETQ in the germline V gene. Trimming removed 1 base from V and 4 bases from J; junction bases left unmatched: 10. The CDR3 loop spans 16 amino acids. The CDR3 is CASSLRLAEAGETQYF. The CDR3 DNA is TGCGCCAGCAGCTTGCGGCTAGCGGAGGCGGGAGAGACCCAGTACTTC.

This clonotype was detected once. This sequence joins TRBV20-1 and TRBJ2-3; D ambiguous. This CDR3 is 13 amino acids long. Trimming cost V 3 bases and J 2 bases, with 9 bases left between them. Germline loops: CDR1 DFQATT, CDR2 SNEGSKA (reference sequence). The CDR3 DNA is TGCAGTGCTAGTCACGATTCCACAGATACGCAGTATTTT. Encoded protein: CSASHDSTDTQYF.

V gene TRBV5-1 combines with J gene TRBJ2-5, with D possibly being TRBD1 or TRBD2 (5 bases each). Germline V CDR1 and CDR2: SGHRS, YFSETQ. This CDR3 spans 15 amino acids. V was shortened by 4 bases and J by 5 bases, with 18 bases between the two germline ends. CDR3 coding DNA: TGCGCCAGCAGCGAGGGGTACACCCGGGATGAGACCCAGTACTTC. It is translated as CASSEGYTRDETQYF.

This clonotype was counted a single time. CDR3 residues: CSVYRTGGYTF. For the CDR3, the DNA is TGCAGCGTTTATCGCACAGGTGGCTACACCTTC. V usage is TRBV29-1 and J usage is TRBJ1-2, with D tentatively TRBD1 (5 bases). CDR3 length: 11 residues. The ends were cut back, 5 bases at V and 7 bases at J, with 11 bases in the middle. Germline assignment: CDR1 SQVTM and CDR2 ANQGSEA.

The V gene is TRBV6-2 or TRBV6-3, the J gene TRBJ2-6; no clear D. Trimming removed 9 bases at V and 1 base at J, with 10 bases between. CDR1 MNHEY and CDR2 SVGEGT come from the germline V gene. CDR3 size: 14 residues. CDR3 in amino acids: CASNTDSGANVLTF. The CDR3, as DNA: TGTGCCAGTAACACAGATTCTGGGGCCAACGTCCTGACTTTC.

This chain joins TRBV6-6 and TRBJ2-7, with D maybe TRBD1 (6 bases). The V and J ends lost 0 bases and 1 base respectively, with 10 bases between them. This CDR3 region has 15 residues. CDR1 is MNHNY and CDR2 is SVGAGI in the germline V gene (reference sequence). The CDR3 sequence is CASSYSGAGSYEQYV. The DNA of the CDR3 is TGTGCCAGCAGTTACTCGGGGGCAGGGTCCTACGAGCAGTACGTC.